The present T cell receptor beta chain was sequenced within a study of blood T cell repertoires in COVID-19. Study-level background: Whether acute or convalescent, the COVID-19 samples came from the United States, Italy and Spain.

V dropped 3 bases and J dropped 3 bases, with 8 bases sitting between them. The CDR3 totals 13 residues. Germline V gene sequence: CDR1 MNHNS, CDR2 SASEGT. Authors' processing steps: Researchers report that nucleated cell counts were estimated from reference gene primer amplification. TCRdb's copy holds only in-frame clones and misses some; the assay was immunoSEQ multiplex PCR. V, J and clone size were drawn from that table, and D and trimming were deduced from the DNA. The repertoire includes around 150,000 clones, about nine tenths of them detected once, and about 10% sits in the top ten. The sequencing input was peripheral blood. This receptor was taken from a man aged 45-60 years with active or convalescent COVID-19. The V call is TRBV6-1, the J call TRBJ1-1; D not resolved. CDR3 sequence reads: CASSDHKYTEAFF. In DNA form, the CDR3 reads TGTGCCAGCAGTGACCACAAGTACACTGAAGCTTTCTTT.